Below, 20 T cell receptor beta chains from the same sample are listed, as sequenced in a study of CD8+CD57+ T cells in acquired aplastic anemia. Genomic DNA was employed as the template in profiling TCR beta VDJ and CDR3. TCRdb processed the reads anew with MiXCR; each CDR3 protein has one entry. This table has about 420,000 distinct CDR3 sequences, 55% to 70% appearing once. Sequencing was carried out using sorted CD4+, CD8+, or CD8+CD57+ T cells (not recorded which) from PBMCs. Receptors originate from a human donor in good health, serving as a control.

The chain carries TRBV12-3 or TRBV12-4 and TRBJ1-2; no firm D call. Trimming removed 3 bases at V and 0 bases at J, with 8 bases between. CDR3 length equals 14 residues. In DNA, the CDR3 is TGTGCCAGCAGTTTTTTTACTACTAACTATGGCTACACCTTC. This sequence encodes CASSFFTTNYGYTF.

The V call is TRBV7-9, the J call TRBJ2-5; maybe TRBD1 (6 bases). Trimming took 6 bases from V and 11 from J, leaving 22 bases between them. Germline CDR1 and CDR2: SEHNR and FQNEAQ (reference sequence). The CDR3 sequence is 14 residues long. CDR3 DNA: TGTGCCAGCAGGGCAAGGTGGGGCCAAGGGACACAGTACTTC. Amino acid sequence: CASRARWGQGTQYF.

The chain employs TRBV25-1 and TRBJ2-3, with a tentative D call TRBD2 (5 bases). The CDR3 covers 14 residues. CDR1 is MGHDK, CDR2 SYGVNS, per germline. Trimming left V 7 bases short and J 6 bases short, with 17 bases between. The CDR3 region is CASTGPRVSDTQYF. CDR3 bases: TGTGCCAGCACCGGACCGAGGGTCTCCGATACGCAGTATTTT.

A remark on this clonotype: The junction differs from germline at one of its ends, possibly a read error. The chain joins TRBV12-3 or TRBV12-4 to TRBJ1-1; no reliable D call. This CDR3 has 14 amino acids. The CDR3 sequence is CASSLSGPNRGTYF. CDR3 bases: TGTGCCAGCAGTTTGTCGGGCCCCAACCGAGGAACTTATTTT.

This clonotype was picked up many times. V usage is TRBV11-2 and J usage is TRBJ2-1; TRBD2 might be the D (6 bases). Germline loops: CDR1 SGHAT, CDR2 FQNNGV. Deletions cut 8 bases from V and 4 bases from J, with 15 bases between. The CDR3 consists of 14 residues. CDR3 bases: TGTGCCAGCTCCGAGACTAGTTCTTACAATGAGCAGTTCTTC. The encoded protein is CASSETSSYNEQFF.

This clonotype showed up just a few times. The rearrangement links TRBV30 to TRBJ1-3, with D uncertain. CDR3 size: 13 residues. Germline V gene sequence: CDR1 GTSNPN, CDR2 SVGIG (reference sequence). V was clipped by 5 bases and J by 0 bases, with 8 bases between them. The CDR3 DNA reads TGTGCCTGGGAGGGCTCCTCTGGAAACACCATATATTTT. Amino acids: CAWEGSSGNTIYF.

A word on this clonotype: The junction departs from germline at one end; a sequencing error may be responsible. This chain links TRBV29-1 with TRBJ2-3; 9 bases fit TRBD1. Germline V CDR1 and CDR2: SQVTM, ANQGSEA. The CDR3 spans 14 residues. The CDR3 DNA sequence: TGCAGTGCCCCTATGACAGGGGGAACCGATACGCAGTATTTC. This encodes CSAPMTGGTDTQYF.

On this clonotype itself: Lacking the conserved final phenylalanine or tryptophan, this CDR3 likely reflects a read error. The chain couples TRBV2 to TRBJ2-7; D is unclear. The V gene's germline CDR1 is SNHLY and CDR2 FYNNEI. The CDR3 covers 12 residues. Trimming stripped 7 bases from V and 7 bases from J, with 14 bases between. The DNA of the CDR3 is TGTGCCAGCAAGAGGATGAGACAAGAGCAGTACATC. Residues: CASKRMRQEQYI.

The chain recombines TRBV29-1 with TRBJ1-1, with 9 bases aligning to TRBD1. CDR1 and CDR2 (germline): SQVTM, ANQGSEA. The ends lost 5 bases at V and 1 base at J; junction bases unmatched: 2. The CDR3 covers 13 residues. CDR3 sequence reads: CSVRQGENTEAFF. CDR3 nucleotides: TGCAGCGTTCGACAGGGGGAGAACACTGAAGCTTTCTTT.

The chain combines TRBV5-1 with TRBJ2-3, with D possibly matching TRBD1 (7 bases). The CDR3 extends over 15 amino acids. The ends were cut back, 0 bases at V and 6 bases at J, with 14 bases in the middle. Germline CDR1 SGHRS, CDR2 YFSETQ. The CDR3: CASSLVQSGGDTQYF. In DNA form, the CDR3 reads TGCGCCAGCAGCTTGGTCCAGTCAGGGGGGGATACGCAGTATTTT.

The gene calls are TRBV4-1 and TRBJ1-3; 7 bases fit TRBD1. The CDR3 is 18 residues long. Germline CDR1 MGHRA, CDR2 YSYEKL. The V gene end was trimmed by 4 bases and the J gene end by 2 bases; junction bases not matched to a gene: 14. The CDR3 region has the DNA TGCGCCAGCAGCCCTCGGACAGGTCATGAAGTAACTGGAAACACCATATATTTT. It codes for CASSPRTGHEVTGNTIYF.

The chain combines TRBV5-1 with TRBJ1-4; TRBD1 is a possible D gene (5 bases). Between the trimmed V and J ends, which lost 0 bases and 11 bases, there was a span of 14 bases. CDR1 and CDR2 (germline): SGHRS, YFSETQ. The CDR3 spans 14 residues. The CDR3 sequence is CASSLDGAGDKLFF. The CDR3 DNA reads TGCGCCAGCAGCTTGGACGGGGCGGGAGACAAACTGTTTTTT.

This chain uses TRBV29-1 with TRBJ2-7, with D maybe TRBD1 (6 bases). V lost 4 bases and J lost 0, with 13 bases in between. Germline V gives CDR1 SQVTM, CDR2 ANQGSEA. CDR3 size: 14 residues. The chain's CDR3 is CSVVLQGSSYEQYF. In nucleotides, the CDR3 is TGCAGCGTTGTCCTCCAGGGGAGCTCCTACGAGCAGTACTTC.

This sequence joins TRBV20-1 and TRBJ2-5; 7 bases agree with TRBD2. This CDR3 is 13 amino acids long. Germline assignment: CDR1 DFQATT and CDR2 SNEGSKA (reference sequence). Written as DNA, the CDR3 is TGCAGCGCTGGCGGTACTAGCGAAGGGACCCAGTACTTC. Its translation is CSAGGTSEGTQYF.

This clonotype was found a few times. The germline gene is not matched at one end of the junction; a read error may be the cause. The chain uses TRBV29-1 and TRBJ2-3; D possibly uses TRBD1 or TRBD2 (5 bases each). The CDR3 sequence is 15 residues long. The germline V gene has CDR1 SQVTM and CDR2 ANQGSEA. The DNA of the CDR3 is TGCAGCGTTGAACGTATCGCAGGGACGGTCGATACGCGGTATTTT. As protein: CSVERIAGTVDTRYF.

Of note for this clonotype: This CDR3 fails to terminate in the conserved phenylalanine or tryptophan, so it likely reflects a read error. The limits of the CDR3 on the DNA are not certain, so only TCRdb's listed CDR3 is given. J is TRBJ2-7 and V is TRBV7-2; the table's TRBD1 call for D was not verified on the DNA. Germline V CDR1 and CDR2: SGHTA, FQGNSA. A total of 12 residues make up the CDR3, ends included. The CDR3 protein is CASSRRQNGETH.

Worth noting for this clonotype: One end of the junction varies from germline; a read error may be responsible. The chain recombines TRBV7-7 with TRBJ2-7; no definite D call. Germline loops: CDR1 SSHAT, CDR2 FNYEAQ (reference sequence). CDR3 length: 14 residues. The CDR3 sequence: CASSRVGRAYTQYF. CDR3 nucleotides: TGTGCTAGCAGCAGAGTTGGTCGCGCCTACACGCAGTACTTC. Looking up the rest from reference TRBV7-7 and TRBJ2-7 gives the full variable domain: GAGVSQSPRYKVTKRGQDVTLRCDPISSHATLYWYQQALGQGPEFLTYFNYEAQPDKSGLPSDRFSAERPEGSISTLTIQRTEQRDSAMYRCASSRVGRAYTQYFGPGTRLTVT.

The chain is built from TRBV10-3 and TRBJ2-5, with a tentative D call TRBD2 (5 bases). The V gene's germline CDR1 is ENHRY and CDR2 SYGVKD. The CDR3 is 14 residues long. V shed 10 bases and J shed 3 bases, with 18 bases lying between them. The CDR3 here is CASSQSGLKETQYF. CDR3 bases: TGTGCCAGCAGCCAGTCTGGACTGAAAGAGACCCAGTACTTC.

The chain links TRBV9 to TRBJ1-2; possible D gene TRBD1, 6 bases. The CDR3 totals 14 residues. The ends were cut back, 5 bases at V and 14 bases at J, with 25 bases in the middle. Germline V lookup: CDR1 SGDLS, CDR2 YYNGEE. The CDR3 nucleotides are TGTGCCAGCAGTGAAGAACTAGCGGGGGGCACAGATACCTTC. Residues: CASSEELAGGTDTF.

This chain joins TRBV20-1 and TRBJ1-4; D is perhaps TRBD1 (5 bases). This CDR3 is 16 amino acids long. Per germline, CDR1 DFQATT and CDR2 SNEGSKA (reference sequence). Trimming removed 1 base from V and 3 bases from J, with 15 bases in between. The CDR3 DNA is TGCAGTGCTAGAGTTGTGGACAACTATGCTAATGAAAAACTGTTTTTT. Its protein is CSARVVDNYANEKLFF.